The source of this TCR beta chain is a study of pediatric ulcerative colitis. Study results and limitations: Substantially fewer templates came from two patients' blood samples.

Here immunoSEQ multiplex PCR was the method, and the copy in TCRdb shows in-frame clones only, minus some. The sample shows tens of thousands of clones, approximately 74% of them seen only once. During colonoscopy, one to two rectal pinch biopsies were collected. V lost 8 bases and J lost 3, with 7 bases in between. CDR3 length: 11 residues. CDR1 MNHNY and CDR2 SVGAGI come from the germline V gene (reference sequence). Note on this clone: Antigen unknown.

This clonotype was sampled from a boy aged 5-17 years with severe ulcerative colitis. This chain joins TRBV6-6 and TRBJ2-5; D is undetermined. The sequenced sample consisted of gut tissue. CDR3 sequence: CASRREETQYF. The CDR3 DNA reads as TGTGCCAGCCGACGGGAAGAGACCCAGTACTTC.